One T cell receptor beta chain is described in this entry. This sample was taken from a study of OX40 agonist ivuxolimab in advanced cancers. The overall study: A history of anti-PD-1, anti-PD-L1 or anti-CTLA-4 therapy was acceptable, and approximately 40% had some. In three patients, partial responses were observed, one with hepatocellular carcinoma and two with cutaneous melanoma.

Germline values: CDR1 SGHTA, CDR2 FQGNSA. Trimming cost V 4 bases and J 1 base, with 7 bases left between them. There are 13 residues in the CDR3. Sequencing was performed with immunoSEQ multiplex PCR; in TCRdb, only in-frame clones are kept and a portion is missing. The repertoire consists of 75,000 to 100,000 clones, with approximately 90% occurring once and the leading ten covering roughly 0.75%. Source: CD4+ or CD8+ T cells sorted from blood, taken in a trial of the OX40 agonist ivuxolimab. The V gene is TRBV7-2, the J gene TRBJ1-2; D gene ambiguous. This TCR came from an adult with an advanced solid tumor such as melanoma, head and neck, liver or kidney cancer. The DNA for the CDR3 is TGTGCCAGCAGCTCGCCGGGTAACTATGGCTACACCTTC. Amino acid sequence: CASSSPGNYGYTF.